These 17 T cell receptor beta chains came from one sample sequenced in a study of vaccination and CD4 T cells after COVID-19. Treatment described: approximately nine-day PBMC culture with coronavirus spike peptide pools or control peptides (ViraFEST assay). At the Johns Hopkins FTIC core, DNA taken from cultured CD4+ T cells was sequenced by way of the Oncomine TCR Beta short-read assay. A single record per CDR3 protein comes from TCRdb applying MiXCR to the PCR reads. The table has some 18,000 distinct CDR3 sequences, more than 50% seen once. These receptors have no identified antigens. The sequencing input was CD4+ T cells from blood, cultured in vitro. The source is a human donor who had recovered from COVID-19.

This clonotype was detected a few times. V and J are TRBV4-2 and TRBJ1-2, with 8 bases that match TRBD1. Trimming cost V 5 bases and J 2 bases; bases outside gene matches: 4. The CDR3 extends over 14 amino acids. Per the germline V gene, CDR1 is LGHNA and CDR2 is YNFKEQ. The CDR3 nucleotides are TGTGCCAGCAGCAGCGGACAGGGAAACTATGGCTACACCTTC. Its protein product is CASSSGQGNYGYTF.

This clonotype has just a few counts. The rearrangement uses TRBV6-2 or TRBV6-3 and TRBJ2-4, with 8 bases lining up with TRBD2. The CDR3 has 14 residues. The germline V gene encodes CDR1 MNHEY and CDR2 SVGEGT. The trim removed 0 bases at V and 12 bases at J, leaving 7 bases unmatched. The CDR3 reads CASSYSVTAGGQYF. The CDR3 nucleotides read TGTGCCAGCAGTTACTCTGTCACGGCGGGAGGTCAGTACTTC.

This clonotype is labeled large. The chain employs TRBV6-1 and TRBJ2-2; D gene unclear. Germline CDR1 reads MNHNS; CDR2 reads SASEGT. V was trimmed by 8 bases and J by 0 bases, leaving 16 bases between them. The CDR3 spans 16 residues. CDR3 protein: CASSPARTSNTGELFF. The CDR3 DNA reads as TGTGCCAGCTCACCTGCTCGGACGTCGAACACCGGGGAGCTGTTTTTT.

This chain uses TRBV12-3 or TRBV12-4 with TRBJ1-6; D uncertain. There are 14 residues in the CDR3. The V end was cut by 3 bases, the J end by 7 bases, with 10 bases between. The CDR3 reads CASSFSGINSPLHF. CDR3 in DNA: TGTGCCAGCAGTTTCAGTGGGATAAATTCACCCCTCCACTTT.

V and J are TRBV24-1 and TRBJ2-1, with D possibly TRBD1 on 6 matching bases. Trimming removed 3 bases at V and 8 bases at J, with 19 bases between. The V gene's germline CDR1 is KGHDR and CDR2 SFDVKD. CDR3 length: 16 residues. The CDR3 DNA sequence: TGTGCCACCAGTGATGTAGACAGGTCCCCCCAATATGAGCAGTTCTTC. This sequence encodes CATSDVDRSPQYEQFF.

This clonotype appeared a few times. The DNA for the CDR3 is TGTGCCAGCAGCTTATTCAACCCGAACACTGAAGCTTTCTTT. Translation: CASSLFNPNTEAFF. The chain carries TRBV7-2 and TRBJ1-1; D remains unclear. Germline CDR1 and CDR2: SGHTA and FQGNSA. V dropped 2 bases and J dropped 1 base, with 8 bases sitting between them. This CDR3 has 14 residues.

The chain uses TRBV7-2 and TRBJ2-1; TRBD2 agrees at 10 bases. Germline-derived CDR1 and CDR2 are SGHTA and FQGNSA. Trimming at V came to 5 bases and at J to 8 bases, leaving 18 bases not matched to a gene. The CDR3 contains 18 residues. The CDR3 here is CASSPRGRTSGNLDEQFF. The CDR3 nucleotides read TGTGCCAGCAGCCCCCGAGGAAGAACTAGCGGGAATTTGGATGAGCAGTTCTTC.

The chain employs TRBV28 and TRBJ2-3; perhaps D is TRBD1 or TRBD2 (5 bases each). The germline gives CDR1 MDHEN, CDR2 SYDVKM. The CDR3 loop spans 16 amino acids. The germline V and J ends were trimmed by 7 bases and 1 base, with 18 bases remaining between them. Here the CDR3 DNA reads TGTGCCAGCACCCTAAACCGGGACGGCGGCACAGATACGCAGTATTTT. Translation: CASTLNRDGGTDTQYF.

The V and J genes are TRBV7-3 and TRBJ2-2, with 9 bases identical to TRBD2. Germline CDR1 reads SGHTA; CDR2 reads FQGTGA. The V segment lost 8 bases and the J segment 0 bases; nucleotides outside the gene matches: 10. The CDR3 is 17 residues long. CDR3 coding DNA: TGTGCCAGCGCATTACTAGCGGGCCCTTCGAACACCGGGGAGCTGTTTTTT. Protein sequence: CASALLAGPSNTGELFF.

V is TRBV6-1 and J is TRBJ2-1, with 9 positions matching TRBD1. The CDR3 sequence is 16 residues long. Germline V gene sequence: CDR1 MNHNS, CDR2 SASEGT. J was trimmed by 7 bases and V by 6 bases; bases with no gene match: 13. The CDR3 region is CASSEHRDRDWNEQFF. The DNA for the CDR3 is TGTGCCAGCAGCGAACACCGGGACAGGGATTGGAATGAGCAGTTCTTC.

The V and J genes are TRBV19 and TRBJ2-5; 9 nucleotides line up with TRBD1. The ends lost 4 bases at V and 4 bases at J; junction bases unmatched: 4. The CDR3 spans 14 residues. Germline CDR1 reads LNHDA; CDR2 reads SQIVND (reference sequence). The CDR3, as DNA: TGTGCCAGTAGTAGTCAGGGACAGGGAGAGACCCAGTACTTC. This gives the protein CASSSQGQGETQYF.

The CDR3, as DNA: TGCAGCGTTGTGGGCAGGGTGTCTAACTATGGCTACACCTTC. Its translation is CSVVGRVSNYGYTF. V and J are TRBV29-1 and TRBJ1-2, with a tentative D call TRBD1 (5 bases). CDR1 and CDR2 (germline): SQVTM, ANQGSEA. CDR3 length: 14 amino acids. V was shortened by 4 bases and J by 0 bases, with 12 bases between the two germline ends.

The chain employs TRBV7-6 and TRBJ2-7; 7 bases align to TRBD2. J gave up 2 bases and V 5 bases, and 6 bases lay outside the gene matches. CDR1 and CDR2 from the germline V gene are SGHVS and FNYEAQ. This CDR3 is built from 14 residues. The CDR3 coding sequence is TGTGCCAGCAGCCAAGCGGGGAACACCTACGAGCAGTACTTC. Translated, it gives CASSQAGNTYEQYF.

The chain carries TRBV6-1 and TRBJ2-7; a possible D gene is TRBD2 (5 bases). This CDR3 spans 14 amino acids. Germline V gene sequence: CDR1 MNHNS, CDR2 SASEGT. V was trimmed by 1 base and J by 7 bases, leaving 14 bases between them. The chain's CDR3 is CASSEGSVANEQYF. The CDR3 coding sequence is TGTGCCAGCAGTGAAGGTAGCGTGGCAAATGAGCAGTACTTC.

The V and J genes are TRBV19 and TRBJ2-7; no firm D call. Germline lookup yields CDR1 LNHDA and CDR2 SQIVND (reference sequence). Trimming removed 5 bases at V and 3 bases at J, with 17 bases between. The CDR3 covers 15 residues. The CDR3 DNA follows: TGTGCCAGTAGTCCCCTCCCTGGGGATCACTACGAGCAGTACTTC. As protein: CASSPLPGDHYEQYF.

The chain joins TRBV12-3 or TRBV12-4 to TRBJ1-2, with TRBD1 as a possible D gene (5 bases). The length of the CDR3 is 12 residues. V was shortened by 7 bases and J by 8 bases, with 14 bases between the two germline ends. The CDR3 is CASTQGGFGYTF. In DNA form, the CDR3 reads TGTGCCAGCACCCAGGGCGGGTTCGGCTACACCTTC.

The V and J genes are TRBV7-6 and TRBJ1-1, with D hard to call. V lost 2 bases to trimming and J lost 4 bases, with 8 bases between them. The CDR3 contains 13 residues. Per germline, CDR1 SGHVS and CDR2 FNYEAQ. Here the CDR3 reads CASSLKVGTEAFF. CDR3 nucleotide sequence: TGTGCCAGCAGCTTAAAAGTGGGCACTGAAGCTTTCTTT.